This T cell receptor (beta chain) came from a study of regulatory T cells in long-lasting Graves disease. This clonotype has just a few counts. What it binds is not known. Arm-PCR of CDR3 regions and iRepertoire HTBI primers were used to build TCR beta libraries. TCRdb re-called the multiplex PCR reads through MiXCR, storing one row per CDR3 protein. The sample yields hundreds of thousands of distinct CDR3 sequences, under 25% seen once. V dropped 3 bases and J dropped 5 bases, with 7 bases sitting between them. CDR3 length equals 12 residues. Germline CDR1 and CDR2: MNHNS and SASEGT. This sample's time point: persistent/refractory GD, antithyroid drugs over 5 years with positive TRAb. From RNA extracted from PBMCs, the TCR library was made. The study's findings and limits: Newly diagnosed patients had higher TCR diversity than persistent Graves' patients did.

The TCR was taken from a female donor with Graves disease. The J gene is TRBJ1-2, the V gene TRBV6-1; the D is unclear. The sequencing used peripheral blood mononuclear cells (PBMCs), collected when the disease was refractory, from a patient treated with antithyroid drugs. CDR3 in amino acids: CASSELRYGYTF. The CDR3 DNA is TGTGCCAGCAGTGAGTTGAGATATGGCTACACCTTC.